The text below deals with one T cell receptor beta chain. The CDR3 has 15 amino acids. Per the germline V gene, CDR1 is SNHLY and CDR2 is FYNNEI. Trimming shortened V by 2 bases and J by 2 bases, and 10 bases separated the two germline ends. The data originate from a study of beta chain features in type 1 diabetes. TCRB transcripts that were expressed got sequenced, as all of the isolated RNA had been reverse transcribed. TCRdb's table, derived via immunoSEQ multiplex PCR, lists solely in-frame clones and lacks some. The sample has around 500,000 clones; 11% are singletons. The V call is TRBV2, the J call TRBJ1-5; TRBD1 is a possible D gene (6 bases). This receptor was taken from a woman aged 18-29 years in good health. The sample taken for sequencing was naive CD4+ T cells from blood. The CDR3: CASSEMGAGNQPQHF. The CDR3 region has the DNA TGTGCCAGCAGTGAAATGGGGGCCGGCAATCAGCCCCAGCATTTT.